This T cell receptor (beta chain) was recorded in a study of OX40 agonist ivuxolimab in advanced cancers. For the study at large: The dose of intravenous ivuxolimab that patients received every 2 weeks ranged from 0.01 to 10 mg/kg. Hepatocellular carcinoma, melanoma, renal cell or head and neck cancer occurred in dose-escalation patients.

The CDR3 covers 13 residues. V dropped 4 bases and J dropped 4 bases, with 10 bases sitting between them. Germline assignment: CDR1 SGHTA and CDR2 FQGNSA. Profiled with immunoSEQ multiplex PCR; TCRdb holds only in-frame clones, not every one. The sample lists tens of thousands of clones; 89% were seen once. Study findings and constraints: At doses 0.1 to 3.0 mg/kg, CD4+ and CD8+ clones expanded. Average numbers of expanded clones were greater in CD8+ T cells than in CD4+.

Comment on this clone: No antigen is known for it.

The clonotype was recovered from an adult with an advanced solid tumor such as melanoma, head and neck, liver or kidney cancer. The chain is built from TRBV7-2 and TRBJ1-1, with TRBD1 as a possible D gene (5 bases). Specimen: CD4+ or CD8+ T cells sorted from blood, collected in a trial of the OX40 agonist ivuxolimab. The CDR3 DNA reads TGTGCCAGCAGCTGGGACCCTAGCACTGAAGCTTTCTTT. Protein: CASSWDPSTEAFF.